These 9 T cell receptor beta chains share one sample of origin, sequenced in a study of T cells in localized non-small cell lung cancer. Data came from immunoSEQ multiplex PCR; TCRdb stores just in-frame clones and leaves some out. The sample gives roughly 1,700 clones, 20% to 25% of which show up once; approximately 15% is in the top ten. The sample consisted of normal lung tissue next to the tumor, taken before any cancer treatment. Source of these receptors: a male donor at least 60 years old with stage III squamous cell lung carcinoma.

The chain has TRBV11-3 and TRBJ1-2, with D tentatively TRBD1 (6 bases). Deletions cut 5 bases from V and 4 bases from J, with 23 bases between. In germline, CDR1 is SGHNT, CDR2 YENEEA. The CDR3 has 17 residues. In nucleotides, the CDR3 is TGTGCCAGCAGCCATGGGACACGCCTTGGGGGAGGCTATGGCTACACCTTC. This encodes CASSHGTRLGGGYGYTF. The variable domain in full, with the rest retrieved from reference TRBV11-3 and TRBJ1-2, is EAGVVQSPRYKIIEKKQPVAFWCNPISGHNTLYWYLQNLGQGPELLIRYENEEAVDDSQLPKDRFSAERLKGVDSTLKIQPAELGDSAVYLCASSHGTRLGGGYGYTFGSGTRLTVV.

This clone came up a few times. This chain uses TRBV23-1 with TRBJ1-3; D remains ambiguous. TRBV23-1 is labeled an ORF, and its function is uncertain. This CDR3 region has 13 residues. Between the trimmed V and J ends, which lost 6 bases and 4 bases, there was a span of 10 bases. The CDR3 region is CASSLTEGNTIYF. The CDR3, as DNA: TGCGCCAGCAGCTTAACAGAAGGAAACACCATATATTTT.

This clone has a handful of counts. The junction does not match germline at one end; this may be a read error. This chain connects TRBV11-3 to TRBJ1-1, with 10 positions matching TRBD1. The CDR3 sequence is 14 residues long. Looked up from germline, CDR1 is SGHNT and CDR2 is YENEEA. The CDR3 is CASSPTGTGAEAFF. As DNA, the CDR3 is TGTGCTAGCAGCCCCACGGGGACAGGGGCCGAAGCTTTCTTT.

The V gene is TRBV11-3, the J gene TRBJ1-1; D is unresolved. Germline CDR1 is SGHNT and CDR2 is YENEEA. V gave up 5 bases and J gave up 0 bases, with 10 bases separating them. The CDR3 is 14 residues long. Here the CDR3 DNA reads TGTGCCAGCAGCAAAGACGGCCTGAACACTGAAGCTTTCTTT. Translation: CASSKDGLNTEAFF.

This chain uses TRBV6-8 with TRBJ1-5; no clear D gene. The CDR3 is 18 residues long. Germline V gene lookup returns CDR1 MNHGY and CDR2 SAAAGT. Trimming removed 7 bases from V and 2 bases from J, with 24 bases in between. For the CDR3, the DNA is TGTGCCAGCACTCAAAGAGTCCGCGATTTTAGAGGCAATCAGCCCCAGCATTTT. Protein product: CASTQRVRDFRGNQPQHF.

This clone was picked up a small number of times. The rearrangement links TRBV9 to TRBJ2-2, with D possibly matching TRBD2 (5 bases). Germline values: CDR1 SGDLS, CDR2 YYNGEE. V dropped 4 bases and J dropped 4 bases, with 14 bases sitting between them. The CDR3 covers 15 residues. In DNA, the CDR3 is TGTGCCAGCAGCCCACAAACTAGGATCACCGGGGAGCTGTTTTTT. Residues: CASSPQTRITGELFF.

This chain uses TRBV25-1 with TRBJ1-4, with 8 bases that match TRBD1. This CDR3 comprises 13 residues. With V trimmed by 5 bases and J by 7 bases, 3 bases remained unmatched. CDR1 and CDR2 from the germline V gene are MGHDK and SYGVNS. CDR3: CASSQGASEKLFF. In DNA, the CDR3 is TGTGCCAGCAGTCAGGGGGCAAGTGAAAAACTGTTTTTT.

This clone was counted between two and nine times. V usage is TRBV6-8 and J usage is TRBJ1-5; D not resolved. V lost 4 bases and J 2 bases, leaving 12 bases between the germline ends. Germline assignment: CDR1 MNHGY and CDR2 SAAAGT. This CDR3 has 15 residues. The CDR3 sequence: CASSSTGTGNQPQHF. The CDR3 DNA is TGTGCCAGCAGTTCAACCGGAACGGGCAATCAGCCCCAGCATTTT.

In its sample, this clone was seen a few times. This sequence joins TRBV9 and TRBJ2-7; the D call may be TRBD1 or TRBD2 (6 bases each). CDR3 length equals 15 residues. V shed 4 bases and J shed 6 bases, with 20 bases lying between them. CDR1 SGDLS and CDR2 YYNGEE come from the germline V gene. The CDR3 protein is CASSPEGGYPIEQYF. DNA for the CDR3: TGTGCCAGCAGCCCCGAAGGGGGGTACCCAATCGAGCAGTACTTC.